The 29 T cell receptor beta chains presented below share a single source sample, sequenced in a study of blood T cell repertoires in COVID-19. The assay was immunoSEQ multiplex PCR, and TCRdb's table has in-frame clones only and misses some. Found here are hundreds of thousands of clones, about 93% of them singletons; the top ten hold 1.9%. Sequenced sample: PBMCs or T cells enriched from blood (not recorded which). These receptors were obtained from a woman younger than 30 who had recovered from COVID-19.

The chain joins TRBV19 to TRBJ1-1, with 8 bases that match TRBD1. Germline lookup yields CDR1 LNHDA and CDR2 SQIVND (reference sequence). The CDR3 has 15 residues. The V and J ends lost 5 bases and 1 base, in that order; junction bases with no gene match: 6. The DNA of the CDR3 is TGTGCCAGTAGTTCCCGGACAGGGCGGAACACTGAAGCTTTCTTT. This codes for CASSSRTGRNTEAFF.

The chain carries TRBV7-2 and TRBJ1-5, with TRBD1 matching 7 bases. In germline, CDR1 is SGHTA, CDR2 FQGNSA. The ends lost 1 base at V and 1 base at J; junction bases unmatched: 4. The CDR3 sequence is 16 residues long. The CDR3 nucleotides read TGTGCCAGCAGCTTAGAACAGGGGAGAAGCAATCAGCCCCAGCATTTT. Translation: CASSLEQGRSNQPQHF.

This clone has only one observation. The rearrangement links TRBV29-1 to TRBJ1-1; D perhaps matches TRBD1 (6 bases). The length of the CDR3 is 13 residues. Trimming took 4 bases from V and 4 from J, leaving 13 bases between them. Germline values: CDR1 SQVTM, CDR2 ANQGSEA. The CDR3 region has the DNA TGCAGCGTTGCCCCCAGGGGCCTCACTGAAGCTTTCTTT. Translated, it gives CSVAPRGLTEAFF.

In DNA form, the CDR3 reads TGCGCCAGCAGCTTGGGCGGATCTACGGGAGAGACCCAGTACTTC. Its translation: CASSLGGSTGETQYF. V is TRBV5-1 and J is TRBJ2-5; D ambiguous. The germline gives CDR1 SGHRS, CDR2 YFSETQ. The CDR3 has 15 residues. Trimming left V 0 bases short and J 4 bases short, with 13 bases between.

This rearrangement joins TRBV4-1 to TRBJ2-7; 7 bases match TRBD2. After removal of 1 base from V and 3 bases from J, the junction contained 6 bases not matched to a gene. Germline values: CDR1 MGHRA, CDR2 YSYEKL. The CDR3 has 15 residues. As DNA, the CDR3 is TGCGCCAGCAGCCAAGGCGGGGGAGACTTCTACGAGCAGTACTTC. It yields the protein CASSQGGGDFYEQYF.

The rearrangement uses TRBV7-3 and TRBJ1-1; D uncertain. CDR1 and CDR2 from the germline V gene are SGHTA and FQGTGA. V was pared by 3 bases and J by 2 bases, with 10 bases between. CDR3 length equals 14 residues. CDR3 in amino acids: CASSFSQLNTEAFF. CDR3 DNA: TGTGCCAGCAGCTTTAGCCAACTCAACACTGAAGCTTTCTTT.

Comments on this clone: The sample has other DNA sequences that encode this CDR3 too. The chain recombines TRBV11-2 with TRBJ2-7; D is unresolved. CDR1 is SGHAT and CDR2 is FQNNGV in the germline V gene. V lost 5 bases to trimming and J lost 3 bases, with 5 bases between them. The CDR3 has 11 amino acids. The CDR3: CASSPNYEQYF. CDR3 in DNA: TGTGCCAGCAGCCCTAACTACGAGCAGTACTTC.

This chain joins TRBV5-1 and TRBJ2-4; 7 bases fit TRBD1. The CDR3 contains 13 residues. CDR1 is SGHRS, CDR2 YFSETQ, per germline. V lost 0 bases, J lost 8 bases, and 2 bases stayed unmatched. CDR3 bases: TGCGCCAGCAGCTTGGAGGGGGCGGACATTCAGTACTTC. Protein sequence: CASSLEGADIQYF. The full variable domain, completed using reference TRBV5-1 and TRBJ2-4, is KAGVTQTPRYLIKTRGQQVTLSCSPISGHRSVSWYQQTPGQGLQFLFEYFSETQRNKGNFPGRFSGRQFSNSRSEMNVSTLELGDSALYLCASSLEGADIQYFGAGTRLSVL.

V is TRBV29-1 and J is TRBJ2-1; 10 bases are a match to TRBD2. This CDR3 comprises 13 residues. Per the germline V gene, CDR1 is SQVTM and CDR2 is ANQGSEA. V shed 7 bases, J shed 7 bases, and the junction held 7 bases outside the gene matches. CDR3: CSGGTSASNEQFF. The CDR3 coding sequence is TGCAGCGGTGGGACTAGCGCTTCAAATGAGCAGTTCTTC.

The genes are TRBV13 and TRBJ1-4; tentatively, D is TRBD1 (5 bases). The CDR3 has 12 amino acids. V gave up 4 bases and J gave up 7 bases, with 7 bases separating them. Germline assignment: CDR1 PRHDT and CDR2 FYEKMQ (reference sequence). CDR3 residues: CASSSQGEKLFF. The CDR3 bases are TGTGCCAGCAGCTCGCAGGGTGAAAAACTGTTTTTT.

The V and J genes are TRBV5-1 and TRBJ2-2; a possible D gene is TRBD1 (5 bases). The germline CDR1 and CDR2 sequences are SGHRS and YFSETQ. The ends were cut back, 5 bases at V and 4 bases at J, with 18 bases in the middle. The CDR3 totals 16 residues. As DNA, the CDR3 is TGCGCCAGCAGATTGATATCCCCTGGGGCCACCGGGGAGCTGTTTTTT. This gives the protein CASRLISPGATGELFF.

This chain joins TRBV24-1 and TRBJ2-1; 13 bases match TRBD2. Germline assignment: CDR1 KGHDR and CDR2 SFDVKD. The CDR3 length is 16 residues. Trimming at V came to 3 bases and at J to 6 bases, leaving 4 bases not matched to a gene. The CDR3 DNA is TGTGCCACCAGTGATCTTAGGACTAGCGGGAGCAATGAGCAGTTCTTC. It codes for CATSDLRTSGSNEQFF.

The CDR3 DNA reads as TGCGCCAGCAAAGACACCCGGTACACTGAAGCTTTCTTT. Translated, it gives CASKDTRYTEAFF. The chain couples TRBV10-1 to TRBJ1-1; D gene ambiguous. V gave up 7 bases and J gave up 3 bases, with 12 bases separating them. CDR1 and CDR2 (germline): WNHNN, SYGVQD (reference sequence). The CDR3 has 13 amino acids.

The sample holds a few counts of this clone. The rearrangement uses TRBV3-1 (or the pseudogene TRBV3-2) and TRBJ2-7; the match to TRBD2 covers 13 bases. In germline, CDR1 is LGHDT, CDR2 YNNKEL (reference sequence). The ends lost 1 base at V and 6 bases at J; junction bases unmatched: 24. This CDR3 has 22 residues. The CDR3 nucleotides read TGTGCCAGCAGCCAAGTTGGGGGACTAGCGGGATCCTATTTTACCCCTATCGGCGAGCAGTACTTC. It codes for CASSQVGGLAGSYFTPIGEQYF.

This clone showed up just once. The chain is built from TRBV5-4 and TRBJ2-1, with D maybe TRBD2 (5 bases). V was cut by 1 base and J by 2 bases, with 7 bases left in between. The CDR3 contains 14 residues. The germline CDR1 and CDR2 sequences are SGHNT and YYREEE (reference sequence). The CDR3 coding sequence is TGTGCCAGCAGCTTGCCCGGGGCCTACAATGAGCAGTTCTTC. It translates to CASSLPGAYNEQFF. The full variable domain, with the rest looked up from reference TRBV5-4 and TRBJ2-1, is ETGVTQSPTHLIKTRGQQVTLRCSSQSGHNTVSWYQQALGQGPQFIFQYYREEENGRGNFPPRFSGLQFPNYSSELNVNALELDDSALYLCASSLPGAYNEQFFGPGTRLTVL.

The rearrangement joins TRBV12-3 or TRBV12-4 to TRBJ2-7; D gene ambiguous. The V and J ends lost 5 bases and 3 bases respectively, with 11 bases between them. The CDR3 has 13 residues. CDR3 loop: CASSTAGYYEQYF. Written as DNA, the CDR3 is TGTGCCAGCAGTACCGCAGGTTACTACGAGCAGTACTTC.

The chain couples TRBV11-2 to TRBJ1-2, with D possibly TRBD1 on 6 matching bases. Looked up from germline, CDR1 is SGHAT and CDR2 is FQNNGV. Between the trimmed V and J ends, which lost 4 bases and 8 bases, there was a span of 14 bases. The CDR3 length is 13 residues. The CDR3 coding sequence is TGTGCCAGCAGCTCCGAGGGGGATCGCGGCTACACCTTC. It yields the protein CASSSEGDRGYTF.

This clone was detected once. V usage is TRBV2 and J usage is TRBJ2-5; no firm D call. The V end was cut by 2 bases, the J end by 5 bases, with 6 bases between. CDR1 and CDR2 from the germline V gene are SNHLY and FYNNEI. CDR3 length: 12 residues. The CDR3 region is CASSESMETQYF. In DNA, the CDR3 is TGTGCCAGCAGTGAATCTATGGAGACCCAGTACTTC.

V usage is TRBV5-1 and J usage is TRBJ2-5, with D perhaps matching TRBD2 (6 bases). The germline V gene has CDR1 SGHRS and CDR2 YFSETQ. The V gene lost 3 bases and the J gene lost 2 bases, with 17 bases spanning the gap. The CDR3 sequence is 16 residues long. The CDR3 DNA reads TGCGCCAGCAGCTCGACCGGGACTCGGCTGCAAGAGACCCAGTACTTC. Its protein is CASSSTGTRLQETQYF.

The V gene is TRBV29-1, the J gene TRBJ2-7, with no clear D. The CDR3 extends over 12 amino acids. The V end lost 1 base, the J end lost 4 bases, and 8 bases lay between the germline ends. Germline V gene sequence: CDR1 SQVTM, CDR2 ANQGSEA. This CDR3 reads CSVEGPGYEQYF. The DNA for the CDR3 is TGCAGCGTTGAAGGTCCGGGTTACGAGCAGTACTTC.

The chain carries TRBV5-4 and TRBJ1-3; D ambiguous. Germline loops: CDR1 SGHNT, CDR2 YYREEE (reference sequence). CDR3 length equals 15 residues. V gave up 4 bases and J gave up 0 bases, with 11 bases separating them. This CDR3 is CASSDAKSSGNTIYF. In nucleotides, the CDR3 is TGTGCCAGCAGCGATGCTAAGAGCTCTGGAAACACCATATATTTT.

V is TRBV9 and J is TRBJ2-1; D not resolved. The V gene's germline CDR1 is SGDLS and CDR2 YYNGEE. CDR3 length equals 15 residues. V shed 4 bases and J shed 5 bases, with 16 bases lying between them. The CDR3 nucleotides read TGTGCCAGCAGCACCTCCGGAGCATCGCACAATGAGCAGTTCTTC. Its translation: CASSTSGASHNEQFF.

This chain joins TRBV28 and TRBJ1-6, with TRBD1 matching over 11 bases. Germline CDR1 and CDR2: MDHEN and SYDVKM. CDR3 length: 15 amino acids. Trimming at V came to 6 bases and at J to 10 bases, leaving 8 bases not matched to a gene. CDR3 bases: TGTGCCAGCAGCTCCCTGGGACAGGGGGAATCACCCCTCCACTTT. It translates to CASSSLGQGESPLHF. Drawing the rest from reference TRBV28 and TRBJ1-6, the complete variable domain is DVKVTQSSRYLVKRTGEKVFLECVQDMDHENMFWYRQDPGLGLRLIYFSYDVKMKEKGDIPEGYSVSREKKERFSLILESASTNQTSMYLCASSSLGQGESPLHFGNGTRLTVT.

This chain joins TRBV10-3 and TRBJ1-1; 9 nucleotides align to TRBD1. J was trimmed by 6 bases and V by 0 bases; bases with no gene match: 2. This CDR3 is 14 amino acids long. Per germline, CDR1 ENHRY and CDR2 SYGVKD. The CDR3 region has the DNA TGTGCCATCAGTGAGTCGGGGGACAGGGCTGAAGCTTTCTTT. Protein product: CAISESGDRAEAFF.

Remarks on this clone: In the same sample, other DNA sequences code for this CDR3. The rearrangement links TRBV5-1 to TRBJ1-2, with D possibly matching TRBD1 (6 bases). Per the germline V gene, CDR1 is SGHRS and CDR2 is YFSETQ. V was shortened by 4 bases and J by 4 bases, with 11 bases between the two germline ends. This CDR3 contains 13 residues. The DNA for the CDR3 is TGCGCCAGCAGCCCCGGACAGACCTATGGCTACACCTTC. Protein product: CASSPGQTYGYTF.

Points on this clone: The same CDR3 arises from other DNA sequences in this sample as well. The chain couples TRBV27 to TRBJ1-1; D unresolved. The CDR3 covers 13 residues. Deletions cut 3 bases from V and 1 base from J, with 6 bases between. The V gene's germline CDR1 is MNHEY and CDR2 SMNVEV (reference sequence). CDR3: CASSLGKNTEAFF. The CDR3 DNA sequence: TGTGCCAGCAGTTTGGGCAAGAACACTGAAGCTTTCTTT.

The chain links TRBV7-8 to TRBJ2-1; TRBD2 is a possible D gene (5 bases). This CDR3 contains 16 residues. Germline CDR1 SGHVS, CDR2 FQNEAQ. Between the trimmed V and J ends, which lost 2 bases and 1 base, there was a span of 12 bases. CDR3 DNA: TGTGCCAGCAGCTTAATTCGGGGAATGTCCTACAATGAGCAGTTCTTC. Amino acids: CASSLIRGMSYNEQFF.

The rearrangement joins TRBV7-8 to TRBJ1-3, with D perhaps TRBD1 (6 bases). Between the trimmed V and J ends, which lost 7 bases and 7 bases, there was a span of 23 bases. From germline, CDR1 is SGHVS and CDR2 FQNEAQ. CDR3 size: 16 residues. The DNA of the CDR3 is TGTGCCAGCACCCGGGAGGGGGGGCGCGTGGGGAACACCATATATTTT. Translating it yields CASTREGGRVGNTIYF.

The rearrangement uses TRBV27 and TRBJ2-2; perhaps TRBD2 as D (5 bases). The germline V and J ends were trimmed by 9 bases and 0 bases, with 8 bases remaining between them. The CDR3 is 13 residues long. Germline CDR1 and CDR2: MNHEY and SMNVEV (reference sequence). For the CDR3, the DNA is TGTGCCAGTGAGGGCGCGAACACCGGGGAGCTGTTTTTT. Amino acids: CASEGANTGELFF.